This TCR beta chain was recovered during a study of molecular identifiers for immune sequencing clone quantification. For bulk TCR libraries, previously described methods and listed TCR primers were used. Each CDR3 protein is one row after TCRdb ran MiXCR on the PCR reads. Of 90,000 to 120,000 distinct CDR3 sequences listed, 36% are singletons. The CDR3 runs to 15 residues. Germline assignment: CDR1 MNHEY and CDR2 SVGAGI. About this clonotype: A read error may produce the germline difference seen at one junction end.

Sorting selected naive CD8 T cells with a CD8+CD4-CCR7+CD45RA+ phenotype. V is TRBV6-5 and J is TRBJ2-1, with 8 bases matching TRBD2. Sequencing was performed on naive CD8+ T cells from blood, with Jurkat cell RNA spiked in. Subset given: FACS-sorted CD8+CD4-CCR7+CD45RA+ naive T cells. This TCR derives from a human donor in good health. Some libraries in this study had Jurkat cell RNA spiked in. CDR3 sequence (DNA): TGTGCCAGCAGTCCAGGACTAGCAGTTTACAATGAGCAGTCCTTC. This codes for CASSPGLAVYNEQSF.